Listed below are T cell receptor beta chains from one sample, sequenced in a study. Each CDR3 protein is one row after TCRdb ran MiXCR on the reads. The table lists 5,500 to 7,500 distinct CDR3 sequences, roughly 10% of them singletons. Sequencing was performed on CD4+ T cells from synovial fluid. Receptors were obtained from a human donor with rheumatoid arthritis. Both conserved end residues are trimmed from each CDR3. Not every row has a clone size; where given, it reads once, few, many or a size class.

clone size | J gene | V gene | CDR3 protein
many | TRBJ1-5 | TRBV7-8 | ASSQSRGGEGNQPQH
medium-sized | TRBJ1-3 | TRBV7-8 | ASSLESRTDGNTIY
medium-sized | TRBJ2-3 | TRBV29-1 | SAGHISTDTQY
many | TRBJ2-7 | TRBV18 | ASSPGTSGSYEQY
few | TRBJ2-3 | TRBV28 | ASSLPSGITDTQY
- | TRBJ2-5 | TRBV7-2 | ASSAIAGVETQY
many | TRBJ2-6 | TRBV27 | ASSLYSGANVLT
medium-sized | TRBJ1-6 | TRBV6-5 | ASSYDYNSPLH
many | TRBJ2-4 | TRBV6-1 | ASSEVLAGLGNIQY
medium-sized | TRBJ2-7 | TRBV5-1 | ASSSGTSGIGEQY